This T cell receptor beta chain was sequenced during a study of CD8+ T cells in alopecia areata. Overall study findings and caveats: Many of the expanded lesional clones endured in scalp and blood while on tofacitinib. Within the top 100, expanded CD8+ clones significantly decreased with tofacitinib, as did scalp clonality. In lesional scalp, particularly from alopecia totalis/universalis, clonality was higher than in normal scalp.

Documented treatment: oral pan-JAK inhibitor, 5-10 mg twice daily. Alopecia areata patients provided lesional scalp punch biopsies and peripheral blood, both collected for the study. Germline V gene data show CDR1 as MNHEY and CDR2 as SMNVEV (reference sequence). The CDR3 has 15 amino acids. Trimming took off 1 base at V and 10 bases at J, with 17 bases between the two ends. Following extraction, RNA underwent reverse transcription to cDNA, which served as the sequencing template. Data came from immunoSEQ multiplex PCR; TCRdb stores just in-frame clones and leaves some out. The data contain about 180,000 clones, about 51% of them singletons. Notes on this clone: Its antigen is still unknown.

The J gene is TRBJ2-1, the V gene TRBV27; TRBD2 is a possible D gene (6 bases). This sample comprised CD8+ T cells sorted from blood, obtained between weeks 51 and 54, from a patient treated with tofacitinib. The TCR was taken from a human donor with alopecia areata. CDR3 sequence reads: CASSLLVGEAGEQFF. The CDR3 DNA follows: TGTGCCAGCAGTTTATTAGTCGGTGAGGCGGGGGAGCAGTTCTTC.